The present T cell receptor (beta chain) was sequenced within a study of T cells after yellow fever vaccination. The table lists this clonotype with a few counts. Germline V lookup: CDR1 SGHTA, CDR2 FQGTGA. CDR3 length: 13 residues. V gave up 5 bases and J gave up 5 bases, with 10 bases separating them. MiXCR was run by TCRdb on the 5' RACE reads, yielding one entry per CDR3 protein. The data hold over 250,000 distinct CDR3 sequences, with about 5% observed a single time. This TCR was sampled from a man between 18 and 29 years old who received the YFV17D yellow fever vaccine. The material sequenced was CD4+ T cells sorted from PBMCs, taken on the day of the yellow fever booster vaccination. The genes are TRBV7-3 and TRBJ2-1; possibly TRBD2 for D (7 bases). The DNA for the CDR3 is TGTGCCAGCAGCGGGGGGGCCGACAATGAGCAGTTCTTC. Encoded protein: CASSGGADNEQFF.